This TCR beta chain was observed in a study of human T cells and chemical hapten exposure (dated by TCRdb to the early 2020s). At the level of the whole study: For sensitization, 2% DPC in acetone was applied to a 2 cm by 2 cm area of upper inner arm skin. Peripheral blood TCR repertoire changes were tracked in vivo in alopecia patients during primary and secondary sensitization to the hapten diphenylcyclopropenone (DPC). The patient cohort, mostly female, included alopecia areata with under or over 50% scalp involvement, alopecia totalis and alopecia universalis. Blood for TCR sequencing was provided by twenty-nine alopecia patients at one to four time points (pre-sensitization, 2, 6 and 24 weeks). Libraries were pooled for sequencing, and per-sample TCR yields varied mainly because of small differences in library volumes within the pool. Patients additionally received weekly therapeutic DPC doses to the scalp throughout the approximately 25-week study period. Blood samples were taken from patients before sensitization (week 0) and at 2, 6 and about 24 weeks after DPC sensitization. Patch tests used Finn chambers with 0.01% DPC on the upper back, scored after 6 days by International Contact Dermatitis Research Group standards. The study at large found these results: Patch test score was positively correlated with the number of PT1 expanded TCRs, with significance at thresholds 8, 16 and 32 but not at 4. All patients had alopecia, a presumed autoimmune disease, so their immune response might differ from that of healthy individuals. The number of TCRs above 1 in 1000 frequency did not change with DPC sensitization; there was no evidence of global repertoire structure alterations. Expanded TCRs formed significantly more large CDR3 similarity clusters than pre-sensitization or healthy control sets, consistent with antigen-driven responses. Repeated subsampling changed both the strength of the expansion versus patch-test correlation and the threshold at which the correlation became significant.

This clonotype was seen a handful of times. Its antigen is still unknown. Per-nucleotide qualities are absent, and no much larger clonotype sits a single base away. The protocol used for the library was RACE. The data were produced on a NextSeq 500. Library preparation attached unique molecular identifiers to individual cDNA molecules for quantitative, reproducible TCR counting. Each blood RNA sample was used to sequence both TCR alpha and TCR beta chains. The authors' pipeline ran thus. A median of about 100,000 TCRs per sample was observed, with a range of 23,224 to 690,600. V, J and CDR3 annotation of the TCR reads was carried out using the Decombinator software suite. For PS versus PT1 abundance plots, all samples were subsampled to the same number of TCRs (28,000). TCRs were defined as expanded if absent before sensitization and observed at least eight times at the 2-week time point. Using fastp at Q25 and MiXCR, TCRdb reprocessed the public reads and kept productive beta chains. When rows share a CDR3 protein, they turn into one entry using the most common DNA and genes. TCRdb, not the authors, supplied the V and J calls. Recorded for this sample are about 71,000 distinct CDR3 sequences; 11% of them occurred a single time. The leading ten clones occupy approximately 1.5% of the sample.

According to the study, the label for this sample's time point signals: patch test 3, about 24 weeks after DPC sensitization. This specimen's treatment or condition label, per the study, means: therapeutic diphenylcyclopropenone sensitization with weekly scalp DPC. At every patch-test visit, the blood draw took place before the patch test was put on. To be eligible, patients had to be aged 18 to 70, diagnosed with alopecia and judged suitable for DPC therapy, while pregnant patients were excluded. Unfractionated whole blood was collected in Tempus Blood RNA tubes, and total RNA was extracted from that blood. V is reduced by 8 bases and J by 4 bases, leaving a spacing of 14 bases between them. Spanning cysteine to phenylalanine, the CDR3 consists of 13 amino acids. Only the CDR3 DNA is retained, 39 bases long and in frame from the first base. CDR1 MNHNS and CDR2 SASEGT are derived from the germline V gene.

The sequence derives from a woman between 50 and 59 years old with alopecia areata. Some clones in this sample may be carry-over from other donors' samples. The rearranged chain carries TRBV6-1 and TRBJ1-1, with no reliable assignment of the D segment. Sequences were derived from whole blood, sampled in connection with sensitization to the hapten diphenylcyclopropenone (DPC). The CDR3 amino acid sequence is: CASEEQRFTEAFF. The DNA sequence follows: TGTGCCAGCGAGGAACAGCGGTTCACTGAAGCTTTCTTT.